This is a list of T cell receptor beta chains from one sample in a study of cytomegalovirus exposure and HLA in healthy donors. TCRdb's copy holds only in-frame clones and misses some; the assay was immunoSEQ multiplex PCR. The repertoire includes 170,000 or so clones, about 80% of them detected once, and under 0.8% sits in the top ten. Source material: PBMCs. The source of these receptors is a boy younger than 18 in good health and CMV-seronegative. The CDR3 runs from the conserved cysteine through the conserved F or W. The D gene is left open where the match is weak. Size is omitted from some rows. Given values are once, few, many or a class for expanded clones.

few,.,TRBJ1-5,TRBV4-1,TGCGCCAGCAGCCAAGAGGGACTGAGCAATCAGCCCCAGCATTTT,CASSQEGLSNQPQHF
.,.,TRBJ2-6,TRBV18,TGTGCCAGCTCACCCTGGTTGCGGGGCCCCTCTGGGGCCAACGTCCTGACTTTC,CASSPWLRGPSGANVLTF
.,TRBD2,TRBJ2-7,TRBV6-1,TGTGCCATCACTTGGGGGGGACCCCCCTACGAGCAGTACTTC,CAITWGGPPYEQYF
.,TRBD2,TRBJ2-7,TRBV29-1,TGCAGCGCCATTAGGACTAGCGGGCTATACGAGCAGTACTTC,CSAIRTSGLYEQYF
.,TRBD2,TRBJ2-2,TRBV6-4,TGTGCCAGCAAACCCAGCGGGAACCCCGGGGAGCTGTTTTTT,CASKPSGNPGELFF
.,TRBD1,TRBJ1-2,TRBV30,TGTGCCTGGAGTGGCCGTCTCAAGGGACAGGGCTACACCTTC,CAWSGRLKGQGYTF
.,.,TRBJ2-7,TRBV13,TGTGCCAGCAGCTTAGCCACACAGAACGGGGACGAGCAGTACTTC,CASSLATQNGDEQYF
.,.,TRBJ2-2,TRBV4-2,TGTGCCAGCAGCCCCGTAAACACCGGGGAGCTGTTTTTT,CASSPVNTGELFF
.,TRBD2,TRBJ2-1,TRBV5-1,TGCGCCAGCAGCGTCAGACTAGCGGGAGTTAGCGAGCAGTTCTTC,CASSVRLAGVSEQFF
.,.,TRBJ2-7,TRBV19,TGTGCCAGTAGTCCTCAGCGGGCGGGCTCCTACGAGCAGTACTTC,CASSPQRAGSYEQYF
.,.,TRBJ2-1,TRBV18,TGTGCCAGCTCACCACCGTCAGTTTACAATGAGCAGTTCTTC,CASSPPSVYNEQFF
.,TRBD1,TRBJ2-3,TRBV6-5,TGTGCCAGCAGTTACTCGGGGGGACAGGGCACAGATACGCAGTATTTT,CASSYSGGQGTDTQYF
.,TRBD1,TRBJ1-1,TRBV6-5,TGTGCCAGCAGTTCCCAGGGGGCATACACTGAAGCTTTCTTT,CASSSQGAYTEAFF
.,TRBD1,TRBJ2-5,TRBV23-1,TGCGCCAGCAGTCCCCGGACAGGGGAGAAAGAGACCCAGTACTTC,CASSPRTGEKETQYF
.,TRBD1,TRBJ1-1,TRBV5-1,TGCGCCAGCAGCTCACGACAGGGGACTGAAGCTTTCTTT,CASSSRQGTEAFF
.,.,TRBJ1-2,TRBV29-1,TGCAGCGTTAAGGGACTAAGTTATGGCTACACCTTC,CSVKGLSYGYTF
.,.,TRBJ1-2,TRBV5-8,TGTGCCAGCAGCTTGGGGTCGGGGTTCTATGGCTACACCTTC,CASSLGSGFYGYTF
.,.,TRBJ2-6,TRBV30,TGTGCCTGGAGTTTGAGGGCTGGGGCCAACGTCCTGACTTTC,CAWSLRAGANVLTF
once,.,TRBJ2-7,TRBV4-2,TGTGCCAGCAGCCAAGGTCTACAGGGTCATTCCTACGAGCAGTACTTC,CASSQGLQGHSYEQYF
.,.,TRBJ1-5,TRBV6-5,TGTGCCAGCAGGCGGGGGGTTGGTCAGCCCCAGCATTTT,CASRRGVGQPQHF
.,.,TRBJ2-7,TRBV7-8,TGTGCCAGCAGCTTAGCGCGACAGGTCGGCTCCTACGAGCAGTACTTC,CASSLARQVGSYEQYF
.,TRBD2,TRBJ2-3,TRBV7-2,TGTGCCAGCAGCATACGTCAGCGGGAGGGCCTCGTTGATACGCAGTATTTT,CASSIRQREGLVDTQYF
.,.,TRBJ1-2,TRBV14,TGTGCCAGCAGCCACTCAAAATACAGGGCTACTAACTATGGCTACACCTTC,CASSHSKYRATNYGYTF
.,.,TRBJ2-2,TRBV2,TGTGCCAGCAGTGAAACAGGGTCGAACACCGGGGAGCTGTTTTTT,CASSETGSNTGELFF
.,TRBD1,TRBJ1-2,TRBV11-3,TGTGCCAGCAGCCTGACAGGGAATGAAGGCTACACCTTC,CASSLTGNEGYTF
.,TRBD1,TRBJ1-2,TRBV7-2,TGTGCCAGCAGCTCGACAGGGGGCGAAAACTATGGCTACACCTTC,CASSSTGGENYGYTF
few,.,TRBJ2-5,TRBV7-9,TGTGCCAGCAGCTTCCAGGGGCAACAAGAGACCCAGTACTTC,CASSFQGQQETQYF
.,TRBD1,TRBJ1-5,TRBV7-9,TGTGCCAGCAGCTTAGGGACAGGGGTATGGCAGCCCCAGCATTTT,CASSLGTGVWQPQHF
.,TRBD1,TRBJ2-2,TRBV30,TGTGCCTGGAGTTCACAGGGGCCGAACACCGGGGAGCTGTTTTTT,CAWSSQGPNTGELFF
.,.,TRBJ1-2,TRBV12-5,TGTGCTAGTGGTTCTAAATCGGCAGGGCTGATAAACTATGGCTACACCTTC,CASGSKSAGLINYGYTF
.,TRBD2,TRBJ2-5,TRBV6-7,TGTGCCAGCAGTTACCCCCTACTAGCGGGAACCTGGGAGACCCAGTACTTC,CASSYPLLAGTWETQYF
few,.,TRBJ1-2,TRBV27,TGTGCCAGCAGTCCACAGGGTAGCCGGAACTATGGCTACACCTTC,CASSPQGSRNYGYTF
once,.,TRBJ2-7,TRBV10-3,TGTGCCATCAGCCCTTACGGTGAGCAGGGTTCCTACGAGCAGTACTTC,CAISPYGEQGSYEQYF
.,.,TRBJ1-2,TRBV6-1,TGTGCCAGCAGTGTGACGACAGGCCTCTATGGCTACACCTTC,CASSVTTGLYGYTF
.,.,TRBJ1-2,TRBV9,TGTGCCAGCAGCGTGGGGACAACTGGCTACACCTTC,CASSVGTTGYTF
.,.,TRBJ2-7,TRBV11-2,TGTGCCAGCAGCTTCGCTAGCGCCTACGAGCAGTACTTC,CASSFASAYEQYF
once,TRBD2,TRBJ2-5,TRBV7-6,TGTGCCAGCAGCTTAGACACGGCGGGAGCCCCGGAGACCCAGTACTTC,CASSLDTAGAPETQYF
.,.,TRBJ1-1,TRBV27,TGTGCCAGCACCCCCCTCAGGGGAGAAGCTTTCTTT,CASTPLRGEAFF
.,.,TRBJ2-2,TRBV4-3,TGCGCCAGCAGCCAAGATCGGAGGGCGACTCTCGGGGAGCTGTTTTTT,CASSQDRRATLGELFF
.,TRBD1,TRBJ2-3,TRBV4-1,TGCGCCAGCAGCCCGCAGGGGGCCACGCAGTATTTT,CASSPQGATQYF
once,.,TRBJ2-5,TRBV5-8,TGTGCCAGCAGCTTGTGGGCCGCGACCCAGTACTTC,CASSLWAATQYF
.,.,TRBJ2-1,TRBV5-6,TGTGCCAGCGCGGGGAGGCACAATGAGCAGTTCTTC,CASAGRHNEQFF
.,.,TRBJ2-1,TRBV10-3,TGTGCCACCAAACCTACAGATAGCTCCTACAATGAGCAGTTCTTC,CATKPTDSSYNEQFF
.,.,TRBJ2-7,TRBV7-3,TGTGCCAGCAGCTTAATACCCCGCGGAGAGCAGTACTTC,CASSLIPRGEQYF
few,TRBD1,TRBJ1-5,TRBV19,TGTGCCAGACCCGGACAGGGGGCTATGGGCAATCAGCCCCAGCATTTT,CARPGQGAMGNQPQHF
once,TRBD1,TRBJ2-3,TRBV10-3,TGTGCCATCGCACTGGGGACAGGTTCTACAGATACGCAGTATTTT,CAIALGTGSTDTQYF
.,.,TRBJ2-1,TRBV9,TGTGCCAGCAGCGTAGATGGACACCGAGACAATGAGCAGTTCTTC,CASSVDGHRDNEQFF
.,.,TRBJ2-7,TRBV13,TGTGCCAGCAGCTCCGGCAGGGGCGGGCAGTACTTC,CASSSGRGGQYF
once,TRBD1,TRBJ2-1,TRBV19,TGTGCCATAAAACCGGGACAGGGAGACAATGAGCAGTTCTTC,CAIKPGQGDNEQFF
.,TRBD1,TRBJ2-7,TRBV5-1,TGCGCCAGCAGCTCCGACAGGGCGGAGCAGTACTTC,CASSSDRAEQYF
.,.,TRBJ2-2,TRBV5-4,TGTGCCAGCAGCTTTTCAGGGCGCGGCGGGGAGCTGTTTTTT,CASSFSGRGGELFF
.,TRBD2,TRBJ2-5,TRBV4-1,TGCGCCAGCAGCCAAGATCGTCCGGGACTAGCGGGAGAGACCCAGTACTTC,CASSQDRPGLAGETQYF
.,.,TRBJ1-1,TRBV2,TGTGCCAGCGTCCACCCGGGGGGGGTCACTGAAGCTTTCTTT,CASVHPGGVTEAFF
.,TRBD1,TRBJ1-2,TRBV6-1,TGTGCCAGCAGTACCGGGACAGGGGGCAACTATGGCTACACCTTC,CASSTGTGGNYGYTF
once,TRBD2,TRBJ2-1,TRBV6-5,TGTGCCAGCAGTTTCGGACTAGCGGGTAGCAATGAGCAGTTCTTC,CASSFGLAGSNEQFF